This entry describes one TCR beta chain. This sample is part of a study of control samples from healthy donors and cancer patients. TCRdb keeps only in-frame clones here, not all; method: immunoSEQ multiplex PCR. The sample holds about 120,000 clones; around 87% are singletons and the top ten take more than 8%. V was cut by 1 base and J by 4 bases, with 28 bases left in between. Germline V CDR1 and CDR2: LGHDT, YNNKEL (reference sequence). There are 20 residues in the CDR3. The sequencing sample was made of blood. The genes are TRBV3-1 (or the pseudogene TRBV3-2) and TRBJ1-2; D is possibly TRBD1 (6 bases). This sequence was found in a man aged 35 to 55 in good health. The CDR3 region has the DNA TGTGCCAGCAGCCAAGGGGGTGCCTTATCCGGGACACCTGTTTCCTATGGCTACACCTTC. Translating it yields CASSQGGALSGTPVSYGYTF.